Listed below are T cell receptor beta chains from one sample, sequenced in a study of CD8 T cells in ankylosing spondylitis. TCRdb re-called the 5' RACE reads through MiXCR, storing one row per CDR3 protein. The table has 200,000 to 250,000 distinct CDR3 sequences, around 7.9% seen once. Sequencing was done on a sample of blood, either unsorted or a sorted T cell fraction (not recorded which). These receptors came from a male donor with ankylosing spondylitis. The CDR3 runs from the conserved cysteine through the conserved F or W. Each record gives: J gene, CDR3 length, clone size, V gene, D gene, CDR3 DNA, CDR3 protein. The D gene is left open where the match is weak. The size field is filled for only some rows; it gives once, few, many or a size class.

>TRBJ2-1|18|many|TRBV28|.
TGTGCCAGCAGTTTCCCCCATCTCCCCCCAGTCCCTCACAATGAGCAGTTCTTC
CASSFPHLPPVPHNEQFF
>TRBJ2-2|12|many|TRBV24-1|.
TGTGCCACCCGGCAGGGCCCTGGGGAGCTGTTTTTT
CATRQGPGELFF
>TRBJ2-1|14|many|TRBV20-1|TRBD1
TGCAGTGCGCAAGACAGGGAATCCTACAATGAGCAGTTCTTC
CSAQDRESYNEQFF
>TRBJ2-5|13|few|TRBV7-9|.
TGTGCCAGCAGCCCCCCTGGCGGGGAGACCCAGTACTTC
CASSPPGGETQYF
>TRBJ2-1|18|.|TRBV7-9|TRBD2
TGTGCCAGCCTATATGACCTAGCGGGGACTAGGATACGCAATGAGCAGTTCTTC
CASLYDLAGTRIRNEQFF
>TRBJ2-4|12|many|TRBV7-2|.
TGTGCCAGCACCTTGGGTCAAAACATTCAGTACTTC
CASTLGQNIQYF
>TRBJ2-5|15|.|TRBV4-1|.
TGCGCCAGCAGCCCCCGAGTGGGGGATGTAGAGACCCAGTACTTC
CASSPRVGDVETQYF
>TRBJ2-1|18|many|TRBV11-1|TRBD2
TGTGCCAGCAGCTCAAGGACTAGAAGTGGGCAACACTACAATGAGCAGTTCTTC
CASSSRTRSGQHYNEQFF
>TRBJ1-5|17|many|TRBV18|.
TGTGCCAGCTCACCAACAAGGGTTCGAAAGAGCAATCAGCCCCAGCATTTT
CASSPTRVRKSNQPQHF
>TRBJ2-7|17|.|TRBV7-2|.
TGTGCCAGCAGCGCGATCTGGACCGACTACATCTCCTACGAGCAGTACTTC
CASSAIWTDYISYEQYF
>TRBJ2-7|17|many|TRBV11-2|TRBD1
TGTGCCAGCAGCTTTAGGAGAGGGGGCGAAAAGGGCTACGAGCAGTACTTC
CASSFRRGGEKGYEQYF
>TRBJ2-2|13|.|TRBV6-5|.
TGTGCCAGCAGTTACTCGTGGGCCGGGGAGCTGTTTTTT
CASSYSWAGELFF
>TRBJ1-2|13|many|TRBV10-3|.
TGTGCCATCAGTGACCCGGCGGACTATGGCTACACCTTC
CAISDPADYGYTF